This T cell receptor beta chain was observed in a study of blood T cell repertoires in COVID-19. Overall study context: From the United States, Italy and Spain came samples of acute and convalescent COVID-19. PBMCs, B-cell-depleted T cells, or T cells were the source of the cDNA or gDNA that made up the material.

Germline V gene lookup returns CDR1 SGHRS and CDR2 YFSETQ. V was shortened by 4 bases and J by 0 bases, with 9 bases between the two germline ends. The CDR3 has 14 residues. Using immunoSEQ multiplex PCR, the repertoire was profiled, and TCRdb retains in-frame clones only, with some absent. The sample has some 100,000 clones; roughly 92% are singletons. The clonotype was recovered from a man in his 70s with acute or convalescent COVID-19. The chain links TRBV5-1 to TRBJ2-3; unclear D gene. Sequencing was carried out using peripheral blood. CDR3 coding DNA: TGCGCCAGCAGCCGCGCATCTAGCACAGATACGCAGTATTTT. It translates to CASSRASSTDTQYF.